These 28 T cell receptor beta chains share one sample of origin, sequenced in a study of T cell clonality in common variable immunodeficiency. What these receptors recognize is not known. Study-wide points: Common variable immunodeficiency TCR beta sequences reportedly had fewer deletions and N-nucleotide insertions.

Only in-frame clones appear in the TCRdb table, and some are missing; sequencing was by immunoSEQ multiplex PCR. The profile covers 23,000 or so clones, none occurring a single time. Sequenced: peripheral blood mononuclear cells. All receptors derive from a human donor with common variable immunodeficiency.

There are many counts of this clone. The read terminates 3 residues ahead of where the CDR3 ends, so the germline J gene completes it. The gene calls are TRBV7-2 and TRBJ2-2; possibly TRBD1 for D (5 bases). V gave up 5 bases and J gave up 4 bases, with 11 bases separating them. Germline lookup yields CDR1 SGHTA and CDR2 FQGNSA. The CDR3 is 14 amino acids. CDR3 sequence reads: CASSQGSSTGELFF. Incomplete CDR3 DNA: TGTGCCAGCAGCCAGGGATCCTCCACCGGGGAG.

This clone has at least ten counts. The DNA ends 3 residues before the CDR3 does, and the rest of the CDR3 is filled in from the germline J gene. The V and J genes are TRBV10-3 and TRBJ1-5, with TRBD1 as a possible D gene (5 bases). This CDR3 contains 13 residues. V was clipped by 7 bases and J by 6 bases, with 13 bases between them. The germline V gene encodes CDR1 ENHRY and CDR2 SYGVKD. Partial CDR3 DNA: TGTGCCATCATGGAGGGGCGAGGTCAGCCC. Its protein is CAIMEGRGQP. The whole CDR3 sequence is CAIMEGRGQPQHF.

Points on this clone: The CDR3 goes on 3 residues after the read ends, and that part is filled in from the germline J gene. V usage is TRBV2 and J usage is TRBJ1-1, with D perhaps TRBD1 (5 bases). Trimming took 3 bases from V and 3 from J, leaving 11 bases between them. Looked up from germline, CDR1 is SNHLY and CDR2 is FYNNEI. This CDR3 is built from 14 residues. CDR3 amino acids: CASSERGGDTEAFF. The part of the CDR3 DNA that was read is TGTGCCAGCAGTGAGCGGGGCGGTGACACTGAA. Full variable domain (missing parts from reference TRBV2 and TRBJ1-1): EPEVTQTPSHQVTQMGQEVILRCVPISNHLYFYWYRQILGQKVEFLVSFYNNEISEKSEIFDDQFSVERPDGSNFTLKIRSTKLEDSAMYFCASSERGGDTEAFFGQGTRLTVV.

Points on this clone: The read gets to within 3 residues of the CDR3 end, and the germline J gene fills in the rest. The chain carries TRBV2 and TRBJ1-6; maybe TRBD1 (6 bases). Germline V gives CDR1 SNHLY, CDR2 FYNNEI. Between the trimmed V and J ends, which lost 4 bases and 4 bases, there was a span of 8 bases. The CDR3 consists of 14 residues. The DNA read from the CDR3 is TGTGCCAGCAGTGTTAGGGGGTATAATTCACCC. It specifies CASSVRGYNSP. In full, the CDR3 is CASSVRGYNSPLHF.

This clone appeared a few times. Read data end 3 residues before the CDR3 end; the end is taken from the germline J gene. The rearrangement uses TRBV20-1 and TRBJ2-1; D is uncertain. The ends were cut back, 5 bases at V and 9 bases at J, with 8 bases in the middle. Germline assignment: CDR1 DFQATT and CDR2 SNEGSKA (reference sequence). The CDR3 sequence is 10 residues long. CDR3 DNA (partial): TGCAGTGCTCAATTCGGTGAG. Its translation is CSAQFGE. The CDR3 reads in full as CSAQFGEQFF.

This clone has a count of ten or more. The read is 3 residues too short to cover the CDR3 end, so that end is filled in from the germline J gene. The V gene is TRBV19, the J gene TRBJ2-1; 13 positions agree with TRBD2. CDR1 and CDR2 (germline): LNHDA, SQIVND (reference sequence). V shed 1 base, J shed 6 bases, and the junction held 3 bases outside the gene matches. The CDR3 spans 16 residues. CDR3: CASSIGLAGGGNEQFF. CDR3 bases read: TGTGCCAGTAGTATAGGACTAGCGGGAGGTGGCAATGAG.

There are a few counts of this clone. The read is 3 residues too short to cover the CDR3 end, so that end is filled in from the germline J gene. This chain connects TRBV7-8 to TRBJ2-7; 8 nucleotides match TRBD1. V shed 1 base, J shed 6 bases, and the junction held 5 bases outside the gene matches. There are 14 residues in the CDR3. From germline, CDR1 is SGHVS and CDR2 FQNEAQ. The CDR3 is CASSLGTGTFEQYF. Incomplete CDR3 DNA: TGTGCCAGCAGCTTAGGGACAGGGACTTTCGAG. Drawing the rest from reference TRBV7-8 and TRBJ2-7, the complete variable domain is GAGVSQSPRYKVAKRGQDVALRCDPISGHVSLFWYQQALGQGPEFLTYFQNEAQLDKSGLPSDRFFAERPEGSVSTLKIQRTQQEDSAVYLCASSLGTGTFEQYFGPGTRLTVT.

This clone was recorded at least ten times. The CDR3 reads CASSLGTGPYEQYF. Partial CDR3 DNA: TGTGCCAGCAGCCTTGGGACAGGTCCATACGAG. This chain joins TRBV7-6 and TRBJ2-7; 8 bases are shared with TRBD1. The read gets to within 3 residues of the CDR3 end, and the germline J gene fills in the rest. CDR3 length: 14 amino acids. Per germline, CDR1 SGHVS and CDR2 FNYEAQ. The V and J ends lost 5 bases and 4 bases, in that order; junction bases with no gene match: 7.

This clone has more than one count but fewer than ten. The DNA ends 3 residues before the CDR3 does, and the rest of the CDR3 is filled in from the germline J gene. This chain links TRBV5-6 with TRBJ2-1; D remains unclear. V was pared by 3 bases and J by 3 bases, with 4 bases between. This CDR3 contains 12 residues. Germline V gene data show CDR1 as SGHDT and CDR2 as YYEEEE. CDR3 DNA, as far as it was read: TGTGCCAGCAGCTCACACTACAATGAG. This translates into CASSSHYNE. The entire CDR3 is CASSSHYNEQFF.

The covered CDR3 bases are TGTGCCAGCAGTCCAACAGGGCTCGAG. Translation: CASSPTGLE. The entire CDR3 protein is CASSPTGLEQYF. The chain has TRBV6-2 or TRBV6-3 and TRBJ2-7, with D tentatively TRBD1 (6 bases). The read terminates 3 residues ahead of where the CDR3 ends, so the germline J gene completes it. The length of the CDR3 is 12 residues. Germline assignment: CDR1 MNHEY and CDR2 SVGEGT. The V end was cut by 5 bases, the J end by 6 bases, with 11 bases between.

This clone was picked up a small number of times. The missing CDR3 end, 3 residues past where the read stops, is filled in from the germline J gene. The chain links TRBV5-1 to TRBJ1-1; 10 positions match TRBD1. After removal of 2 bases from V and 6 bases from J, the junction contained 1 base not matched to a gene. The CDR3 runs to 13 residues. Germline CDR1 and CDR2: SGHRS and YFSETQ. Here the CDR3 reads CASSFGQGAEAFF. The sequenced part of the CDR3 DNA is TGCGCCAGCAGCTTCGGACAGGGGGCTGAA. The full variable domain, its missing parts supplied by reference TRBV5-1 and TRBJ1-1, is KAGVTQTPRYLIKTRGQQVTLSCSPISGHRSVSWYQQTPGQGLQFLFEYFSETQRNKGNFPGRFSGRQFSNSRSEMNVSTLELGDSALYLCASSFGQGAEAFFGQGTRLTVV.

This clone showed up many times. The CDR3 end is not reached by the read, which stops 3 residues before it; the germline J gene fills it in. The chain has TRBV19 and TRBJ2-3, with D perhaps TRBD2 (6 bases). CDR3 length: 14 residues. In germline, CDR1 is LNHDA, CDR2 SQIVND (reference sequence). V lost 3 bases, J lost 4 bases, and 11 bases lay in between. CDR3: CASSIGGDPDTQYF. The CDR3 bases that were read are TGTGCCAGTAGTATTGGCGGGGATCCAGATACG.

Points on this clone: The CDR3 goes on 3 residues after the read ends, and that part is filled in from the germline J gene. V is TRBV19 and J is TRBJ2-5; 13 bases fit TRBD2. Germline V CDR1 and CDR2: LNHDA, SQIVND (reference sequence). J gave up 4 bases and V 3 bases, and 11 bases lay outside the gene matches. CDR3 size: 18 residues. The CDR3: CASSMRTSGSPGGETQYF. CDR3 DNA, as far as it was read: TGTGCCAGTAGTATGAGGACTAGCGGGAGCCCCGGAGGAGAGACC.

This clone came up many times. The read is 3 residues too short to cover the CDR3 end, so that end is filled in from the germline J gene. V gene TRBV5-1 combines with J gene TRBJ2-7; no clear D. This CDR3 contains 12 residues. Germline V gives CDR1 SGHRS, CDR2 YFSETQ. V was pared by 1 base and J by 3 bases, with 5 bases between. CDR3 bases read: TGCGCCAGCAGCTTGAGCGACTACGAG. This codes for CASSLSDYE. The entire CDR3 protein reads CASSLSDYEQYF.

This clone was picked up many times. The CDR3 end lies 3 residues beyond the end of the read and is filled in from the germline J gene. This chain links TRBV30 with TRBJ1-1, with a tentative D call TRBD1 (6 bases). CDR1 is GTSNPN, CDR2 SVGIG, per germline (reference sequence). V lost 3 bases and J lost 4, with 18 bases in between. The CDR3 runs to 15 residues. The covered CDR3 bases are TGTGCCTGGAGACACAGACAGGCTGAAGGCACTGAA. The encoded protein is CAWRHRQAEGTE. In full, the CDR3 reads CAWRHRQAEGTEAFF.

This clone was recorded at least ten times. The CDR3 reads CASSLRQGVDTDTQYF. CDR3 DNA (partial): TGCGCCAGCAGCTTGAGACAGGGTGTGGACACAGATACG. The chain is built from TRBV5-1 and TRBJ2-3; 7 bases map to TRBD1. The sequence runs out 3 residues before the end of the CDR3; the remainder is reconstructed from the germline J gene. The CDR3 contains 16 residues. Germline V gives CDR1 SGHRS, CDR2 YFSETQ. J was trimmed by 2 bases and V by 1 base; bases with no gene match: 7.

This clone has ten or more counts. The read halts 3 residues ahead of the CDR3 end, with the missing end drawn from the germline J gene. This chain links TRBV20-1 with TRBJ2-3; 9 nucleotides agree with TRBD2. The germline V gene has CDR1 DFQATT and CDR2 SNEGSKA (reference sequence). This CDR3 region has 18 residues. Trimming took 0 bases from V and 0 from J; bases not matched to a gene: 10. The sequenced part of the CDR3 DNA is TGCAGTGCTAGAGATAAAGCGGGAGGTTCCCCTAGCACAGATACG. As protein: CSARDKAGGSPSTDT. The whole CDR3 is CSARDKAGGSPSTDTQYF.

There are many counts of this clone. The CDR3 extends 3 residues past the end of the read, so its final part is completed from the germline J gene. The chain uses TRBV5-1 and TRBJ2-3; TRBD1 matches 9 bases. Germline CDR1 is SGHRS and CDR2 is YFSETQ. V lost 5 bases to trimming and J lost 6 bases; unmatched junction nucleotides: 7. This CDR3 has 14 amino acids. This CDR3 is CASSQGQGTDTQYF. The part of the CDR3 DNA that was read is TGCGCCAGCAGTCAGGGACAGGGAACCGATACG.

This clone was observed a handful of times. Coverage ceases 3 residues before the CDR3 finishes, and the germline J gene fills in the end. The sample has other DNA sequences that encode this CDR3 too. The rearrangement joins TRBV19 to TRBJ2-3, with D possibly TRBD2 on 6 matching bases. The CDR3 is made up of 14 amino acids. Germline V gene sequence: CDR1 LNHDA, CDR2 SQIVND (reference sequence). V lost 6 bases to trimming and J lost 4 bases, with 14 bases between them. The part of the CDR3 DNA that was read is TGTGCCAGTAGCGGAGGGCCCGGGGCAGATACG. Encoded protein: CASSGGPGADT. The CDR3 in full is CASSGGPGADTQYF.

This clone was detected many times. The read finishes 3 residues shy of the CDR3 end, and the germline J gene is used to complete it. The chain recombines TRBV29-1 with TRBJ2-5, with 9 positions matching TRBD1. Germline V CDR1 and CDR2: SQVTM, ANQGSEA. CDR3 length: 15 residues. Trimming removed 6 bases from V and 5 bases from J; junction bases left unmatched: 13. The CDR3 region is CSVPAPGTGRETQYF. Partial CDR3 DNA: TGCAGCGTCCCGGCACCCGGGACAGGGCGCGAGACC.

This clone was observed a handful of times. The read is 3 residues too short to cover the CDR3 end, so that end is filled in from the germline J gene. The rearrangement uses TRBV30 and TRBJ2-5; 9 nucleotides agree with TRBD1. Germline CDR1 and CDR2: GTSNPN and SVGIG (reference sequence). With V trimmed by 2 bases and J by 0 bases, 19 bases remained unmatched. CDR3 length equals 20 residues. CDR3 sequence: CAWSSDRGLFSGVYQETQYF. The part of the CDR3 DNA that was read is TGTGCCTGGAGTTCGGACAGGGGTTTGTTCAGCGGGGTGTACCAAGAGACC.

This clone occurred many times. The read gets to within 3 residues of the CDR3 end, and the germline J gene fills in the rest. The rearrangement uses TRBV10-3 and TRBJ1-3, with a tentative D call TRBD1 (5 bases). Germline V gene data show CDR1 as ENHRY and CDR2 as SYGVKD. The CDR3 has 12 amino acids. The CDR3 bases that were read are TGTGCCGTCGGAGGGGCCAATTGGACC. The encoded protein is CAVGGANWT. The full CDR3 reads CAVGGANWTIYF.

This clone was counted ten times or more. With the read ending 3 residues before the CDR3 end, the germline J gene is used to fill in that end. The genes are TRBV10-3 and TRBJ2-6; 7 bases match TRBD1. CDR3 length: 19 amino acids. The germline CDR1 and CDR2 sequences are ENHRY and SYGVKD. The V gene end was trimmed by 0 bases and the J gene end by 0 bases; junction bases not matched to a gene: 8. The covered CDR3 bases are TGTGCCATCAGTGAGTCAGACAGGGCTGGGAGCTCTGGGGCCAACGTC. It encodes CAISESDRAGSSGANV. The full CDR3 reads CAISESDRAGSSGANVLTF.

For this clone: With the read ending 3 residues before the CDR3 end, the germline J gene is used to fill in that end. The chain joins TRBV11-2 to TRBJ2-3; possible D gene TRBD1, 5 bases. Trimming removed 5 bases at V and 2 bases at J, with 11 bases between. This CDR3 comprises 14 residues. Germline V gene sequence: CDR1 SGHAT, CDR2 FQNNGV. The DNA read from the CDR3 is TGTGCCAGCAGCCCACCGGACAACACAGATACG. It translates to CASSPPDNTDT. The whole CDR3 protein reads CASSPPDNTDTQYF.

About this clone: The read falls 3 residues short of the CDR3 end, and the missing part is taken from the germline J gene. This rearrangement joins TRBV19 to TRBJ1-5; the D gene is possibly TRBD1 (5 bases). The V gene lost 5 bases and the J gene lost 6 bases, with 11 bases spanning the gap. Germline V gene lookup returns CDR1 LNHDA and CDR2 SQIVND (reference sequence). The CDR3 consists of 13 residues. CDR3 in amino acids: CASSGQGGQPQHF. The sequenced part of the CDR3 DNA is TGTGCCAGTAGTGGCCAGGGTGGTCAGCCC.

Regarding this clone: The missing CDR3 end, 3 residues past where the read stops, is filled in from the germline J gene. The chain combines TRBV6-2 or TRBV6-3 with TRBJ2-7; 7 bases are shared with TRBD1. This CDR3 has 15 residues. The germline CDR1 and CDR2 sequences are MNHEY and SVGEGT. The V gene end was trimmed by 6 bases and the J gene end by 3 bases; junction bases not matched to a gene: 11. The CDR3 DNA, read in part, is TGTGCCAGCAGCTCATCCGGGACAGAAGACTACGAG. This codes for CASSSSGTEDYE. The entire CDR3 protein is CASSSSGTEDYEQYF.

CDR3 in amino acids: CSANPPRDRAAYEQYF. The part of the CDR3 DNA that was read is TGCAGTGCGAATCCCCCCCGGGACAGGGCGGCCTACGAG. The genes are TRBV20-1 and TRBJ2-7, with 9 positions matching TRBD1. The CDR3 end is not reached by the read, which stops 3 residues before it; the germline J gene fills it in. The germline V gene has CDR1 DFQATT and CDR2 SNEGSKA (reference sequence). The CDR3 totals 16 residues. V gave up 6 bases and J gave up 2 bases; unmatched junction bases: 14.

This clone was counted ten times or more. The CDR3 extends 3 residues past the end of the read, so its final part is completed from the germline J gene. The chain combines TRBV29-1 with TRBJ1-1, with TRBD1 matching 9 bases. Germline CDR1 SQVTM, CDR2 ANQGSEA. The V segment lost 1 base and the J segment 2 bases; nucleotides outside the gene matches: 2. This CDR3 contains 14 residues. Incomplete CDR3 DNA: TGCAGCGTTGAAGGGGACAGGGATAACACTGAA. It is translated as CSVEGDRDNTE. The entire CDR3 sequence reads CSVEGDRDNTEAFF.